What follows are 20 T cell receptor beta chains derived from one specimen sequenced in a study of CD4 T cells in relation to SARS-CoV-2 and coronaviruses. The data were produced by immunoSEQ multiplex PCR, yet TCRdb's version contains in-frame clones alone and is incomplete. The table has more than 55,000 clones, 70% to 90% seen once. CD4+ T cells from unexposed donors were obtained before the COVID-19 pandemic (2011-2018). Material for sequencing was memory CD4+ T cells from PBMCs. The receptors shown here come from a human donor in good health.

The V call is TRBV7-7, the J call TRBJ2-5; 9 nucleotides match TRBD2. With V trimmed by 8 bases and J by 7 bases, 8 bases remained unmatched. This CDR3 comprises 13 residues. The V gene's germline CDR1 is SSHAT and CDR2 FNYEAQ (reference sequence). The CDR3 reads CASGLAGVGTQYF. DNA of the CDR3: TGTGCCAGCGGGTTAGCGGGAGTCGGGACCCAGTACTTC.

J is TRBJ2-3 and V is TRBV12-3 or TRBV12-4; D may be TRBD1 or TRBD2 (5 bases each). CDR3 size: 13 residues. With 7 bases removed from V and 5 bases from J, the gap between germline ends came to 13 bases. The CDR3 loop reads CASISGGEDTQYF. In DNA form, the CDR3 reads TGTGCCAGCATAAGTGGGGGAGAAGATACGCAGTATTTT.

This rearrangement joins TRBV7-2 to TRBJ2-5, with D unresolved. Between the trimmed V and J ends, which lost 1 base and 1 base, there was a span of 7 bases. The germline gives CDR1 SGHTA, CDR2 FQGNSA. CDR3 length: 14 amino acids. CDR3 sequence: CASSLGQGQETQYF. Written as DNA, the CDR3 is TGTGCCAGCAGCTTAGGGCAAGGCCAAGAGACCCAGTACTTC. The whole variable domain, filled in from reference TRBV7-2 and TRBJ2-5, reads GAGVSQSPSNKVTEKGKDVELRCDPISGHTALYWYRQSLGQGLEFLIYFQGNSAPDKSGLPSDRFSAERTGGSVSTLTIQRTQQEDSAVYLCASSLGQGQETQYFGPGTRLLVL.

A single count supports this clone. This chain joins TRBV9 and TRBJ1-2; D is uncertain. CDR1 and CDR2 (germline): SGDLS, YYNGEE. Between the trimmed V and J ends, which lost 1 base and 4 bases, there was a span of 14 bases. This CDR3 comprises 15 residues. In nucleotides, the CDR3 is TGTGCCAGCAGCGTATGGGAGGCCCTTGGCTATGGCTACACCTTC. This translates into CASSVWEALGYGYTF. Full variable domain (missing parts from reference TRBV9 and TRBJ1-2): DSGVTQTPKHLITATGQRVTLRCSPRSGDLSVYWYQQSLDQGLQFLIQYYNGEERAKGNILERFSAQQFPDLHSELNLSSLELGDSALYFCASSVWEALGYGYTFGSGTRLTVV.

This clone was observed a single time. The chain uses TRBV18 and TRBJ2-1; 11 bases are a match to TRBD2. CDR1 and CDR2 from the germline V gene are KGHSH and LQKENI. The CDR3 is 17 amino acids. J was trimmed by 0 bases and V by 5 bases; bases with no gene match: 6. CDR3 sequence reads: CASSALAGGNSYNEQFF. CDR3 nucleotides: TGTGCCAGCTCAGCTCTAGCGGGAGGCAACTCCTACAATGAGCAGTTCTTC.

The CDR3 loop reads CSAITVGTQYF. The CDR3 DNA is TGCAGTGCAATTACCGTAGGGACCCAGTACTTC. The chain links TRBV20-1 to TRBJ2-5, with D unclear. The CDR3 is 11 residues long. The ends were cut back, 6 bases at V and 7 bases at J, with 12 bases in the middle. Germline-derived CDR1 and CDR2 are DFQATT and SNEGSKA (reference sequence).

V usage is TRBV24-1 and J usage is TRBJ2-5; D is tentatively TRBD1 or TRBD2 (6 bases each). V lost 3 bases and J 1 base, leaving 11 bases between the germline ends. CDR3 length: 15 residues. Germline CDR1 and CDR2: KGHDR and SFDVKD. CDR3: CATSDPGGLQETQYF. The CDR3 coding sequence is TGTGCCACCAGTGATCCCGGGGGCCTCCAAGAGACCCAGTACTTC.

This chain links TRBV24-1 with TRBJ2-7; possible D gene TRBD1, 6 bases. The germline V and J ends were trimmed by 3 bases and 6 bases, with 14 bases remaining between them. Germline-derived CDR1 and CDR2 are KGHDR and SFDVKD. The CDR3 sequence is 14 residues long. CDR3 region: CATSDPSTGREQYF. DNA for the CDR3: TGTGCCACCAGTGATCCTTCGACAGGCCGCGAGCAGTACTTC.

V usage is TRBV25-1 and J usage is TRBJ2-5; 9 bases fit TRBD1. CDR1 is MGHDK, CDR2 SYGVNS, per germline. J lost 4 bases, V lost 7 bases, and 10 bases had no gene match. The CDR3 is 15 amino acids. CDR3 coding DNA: TGTGCCAGCACAGAAACAGGGGGCTATCGAGAGACCCAGTACTTC. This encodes CASTETGGYRETQYF.

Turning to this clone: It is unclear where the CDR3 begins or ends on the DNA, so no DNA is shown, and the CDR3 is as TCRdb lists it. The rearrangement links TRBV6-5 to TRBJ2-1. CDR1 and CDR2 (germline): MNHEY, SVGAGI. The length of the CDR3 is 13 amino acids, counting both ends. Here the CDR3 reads CASTENFGNEQFF.

The CDR3 is CASSLGGSYNEQFF. In DNA form, the CDR3 reads TGTGCCAGCAGCTTAGGAGGTTCCTACAATGAGCAGTTCTTC. This chain joins TRBV7-7 and TRBJ2-1; D is undetermined. The V end lost 1 base, the J end lost 1 base, and 5 bases lay between the germline ends. The germline CDR1 and CDR2 sequences are SSHAT and FNYEAQ (reference sequence). CDR3 length: 14 amino acids.

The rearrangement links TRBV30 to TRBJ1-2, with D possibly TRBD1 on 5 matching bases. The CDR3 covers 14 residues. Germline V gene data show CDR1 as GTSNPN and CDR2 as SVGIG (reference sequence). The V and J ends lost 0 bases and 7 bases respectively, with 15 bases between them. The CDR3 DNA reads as TGTGCCTGGAGTGTACCAGGGCTTAGGGTTGGCTACACCTTC. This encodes CAWSVPGLRVGYTF.

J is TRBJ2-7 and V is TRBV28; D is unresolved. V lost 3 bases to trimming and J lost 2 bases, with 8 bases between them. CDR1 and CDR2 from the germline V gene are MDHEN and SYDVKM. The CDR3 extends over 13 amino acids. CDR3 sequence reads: CASSFLGAYEQYF. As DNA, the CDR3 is TGTGCCAGCAGTTTTCTAGGTGCCTACGAGCAGTACTTC.

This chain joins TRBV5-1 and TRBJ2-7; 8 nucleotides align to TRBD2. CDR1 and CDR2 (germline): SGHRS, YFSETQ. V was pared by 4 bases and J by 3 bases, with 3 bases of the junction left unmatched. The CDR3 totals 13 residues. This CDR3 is CASSRSGSYEQYF. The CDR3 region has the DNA TGCGCCAGCAGCAGAAGCGGGAGCTACGAGCAGTACTTC.

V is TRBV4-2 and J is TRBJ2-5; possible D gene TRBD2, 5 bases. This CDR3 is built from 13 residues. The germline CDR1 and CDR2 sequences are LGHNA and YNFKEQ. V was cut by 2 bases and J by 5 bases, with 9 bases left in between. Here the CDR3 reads CASSQRLSETQYF. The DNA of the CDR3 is TGTGCCAGCAGCCAAAGACTATCGGAGACCCAGTACTTC.

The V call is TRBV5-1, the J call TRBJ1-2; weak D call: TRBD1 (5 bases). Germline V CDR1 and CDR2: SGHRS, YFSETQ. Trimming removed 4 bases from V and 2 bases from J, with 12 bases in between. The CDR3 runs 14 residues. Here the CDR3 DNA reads TGCGCCAGCAGCCCATCGGGGGTCAACTATGGCTACACCTTC. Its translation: CASSPSGVNYGYTF.

The CDR3 DNA sequence: TGTGCCAGCAGTGGGGACAGGGGTTTATATGGAAACACCATATATTTT. Protein product: CASSGDRGLYGNTIYF. The chain joins TRBV6-1 to TRBJ1-3; 10 bases match TRBD1. Trimming removed 4 bases from V and 3 bases from J; junction bases left unmatched: 6. CDR1 is MNHNS and CDR2 is SASEGT in the germline V gene. The CDR3 has 16 residues.

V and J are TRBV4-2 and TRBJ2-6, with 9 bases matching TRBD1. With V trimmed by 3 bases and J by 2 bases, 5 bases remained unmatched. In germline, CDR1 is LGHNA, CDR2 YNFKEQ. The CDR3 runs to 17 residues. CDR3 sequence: CASSQPDRGAGANVLTF. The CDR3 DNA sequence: TGTGCCAGCAGCCAGCCGGACAGGGGAGCTGGGGCCAACGTCCTGACTTTC.

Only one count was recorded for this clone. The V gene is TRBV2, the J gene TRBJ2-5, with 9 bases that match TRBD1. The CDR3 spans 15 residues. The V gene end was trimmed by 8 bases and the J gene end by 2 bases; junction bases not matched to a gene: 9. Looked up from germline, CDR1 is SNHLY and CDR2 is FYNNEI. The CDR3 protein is CASPGQGKVQETQYF. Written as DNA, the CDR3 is TGTGCCAGCCCAGGACAGGGGAAAGTACAAGAGACCCAGTACTTC.

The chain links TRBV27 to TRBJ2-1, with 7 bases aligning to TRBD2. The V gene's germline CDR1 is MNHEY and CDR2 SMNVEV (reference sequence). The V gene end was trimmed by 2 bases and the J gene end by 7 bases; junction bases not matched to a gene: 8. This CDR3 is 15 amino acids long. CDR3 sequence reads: CASSLVAGIRNEQFF. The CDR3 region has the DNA TGTGCCAGCAGTTTAGTAGCGGGCATTCGGAATGAGCAGTTCTTC.